The source of this T cell receptor (beta chain) is a study of cytomegalovirus exposure and HLA in healthy donors. On this clone itself: Its specificity is unknown.

Findings and limits, study-wide: In an earlier analysis, productive rearrangement rates for most beta V segments clustered near 87% or 30%.

The PCR used 60 Vbeta and 13 Jbeta primers. Assay: immunoSEQ multiplex PCR; the TCRdb copy retains only in-frame clones and omits some. The sample has 120,000 or so clones, over 75% seen once; the top ten hold 3.5% to 4.5%. Sequenced: PBMCs. This clonotype originated in a man in his late teens or twenties in good health and CMV-seropositive.

CDR3 sequence: CASSEALSISRKQFF. The CDR3 DNA sequence: TGTGCCAGCAGTGAAGCCTTATCAATATCTAGAAAGCAGTTCTTC. The rearrangement links TRBV2 to TRBJ2-1; D uncertain. V was trimmed by 0 bases and J by 11 bases, leaving 17 bases between them. Germline V gene data show CDR1 as SNHLY and CDR2 as FYNNEI. There are 15 residues in the CDR3.